This record looks at one TCR beta chain sequence and its context. TCRdb's table, derived via immunoSEQ multiplex PCR, lists solely in-frame clones and lacks some. The sample gives about 140,000 clones, nearly 80% of which show up once; around 3% is in the top ten. This sample stems from a study of blood T cell repertoires in COVID-19. The germline V gene has CDR1 SEHNR and CDR2 FQNEAQ (reference sequence). The J segment lost 7 bases and the V segment lost 8 bases, leaving 11 bases of the junction unmatched. This CDR3 has 14 amino acids. For recovered donors of Cohort 3, there were two negative PCRs, clearance, or symptom resolution.

The genes are TRBV7-9 and TRBJ2-1; TRBD2 matches 7 bases. The TCR was taken from a woman aged 45-59 years who had recovered from COVID-19. The sequenced material came from PBMCs or T cells enriched from blood (not recorded which). CDR3 residues: CASAREAGNNEQFF. CDR3 in DNA: TGTGCCAGCGCCAGAGAAGCGGGGAATAATGAGCAGTTCTTC.